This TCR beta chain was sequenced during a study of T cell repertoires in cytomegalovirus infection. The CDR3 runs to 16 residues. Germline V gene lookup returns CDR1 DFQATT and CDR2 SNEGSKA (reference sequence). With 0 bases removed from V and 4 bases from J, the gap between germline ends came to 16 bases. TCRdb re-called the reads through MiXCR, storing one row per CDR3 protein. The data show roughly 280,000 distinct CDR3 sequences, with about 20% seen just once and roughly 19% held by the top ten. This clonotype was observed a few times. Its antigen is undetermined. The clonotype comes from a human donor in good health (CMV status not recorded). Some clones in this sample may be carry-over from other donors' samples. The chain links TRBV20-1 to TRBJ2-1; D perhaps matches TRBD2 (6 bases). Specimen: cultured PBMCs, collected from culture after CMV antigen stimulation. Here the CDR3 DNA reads TGCAGTGCTAGAGATCGGCGAGCGGGTGGTTACAATGAGCAGTTCTTC. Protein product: CSARDRRAGGYNEQFF.